This T cell receptor (beta chain) appears in the sequencing data of a study of shared clonotypes between healthy human individuals. The assay was immunoSEQ multiplex PCR, and TCRdb's table has in-frame clones only and misses some. The repertoire includes about 1.5 million clones, roughly 95% of them detected once, and about 1.2% sits in the top ten. The study's findings and limits: As a rule, naive subsets had a larger estimated richness than memory subsets.

In regard to this clone: The target antigen is unknown.

Germline V gives CDR1 GTSNPN, CDR2 SVGIG (reference sequence). The CDR3 is made up of 16 amino acids. Trimming left V 0 bases short and J 2 bases short, with 13 bases between. This clonotype was sampled from a young man in good health. This rearrangement joins TRBV30 to TRBJ2-2; tentatively, D is TRBD1 (5 bases). Sequencing was done on a sample of naive CD4+ T cells sorted from blood. Subset specified: CD45RA+ positively selected. The CDR3 sequence: CAWSVGWQGNTGELFF. CDR3 coding DNA: TGTGCCTGGAGTGTAGGTTGGCAGGGCAACACCGGGGAGCTGTTTTTT.